Presented here are 27 T cell receptor beta chains from one specimen sequenced in a study of blood T cell repertoires in COVID-19. Clones were sequenced by immunoSEQ multiplex PCR, and TCRdb holds only the in-frame ones, with some missing. The sample holds approximately 270,000 clones; roughly 80% are singletons and the top ten take 7.5% to 10%. The sequenced material came from peripheral blood. These receptors were collected from a man older than 75 with acute or convalescent COVID-19.

The chain combines TRBV19 with TRBJ1-5; D gene ambiguous. This CDR3 spans 16 amino acids. Per the germline V gene, CDR1 is LNHDA and CDR2 is SQIVND (reference sequence). Between the trimmed V and J ends, which lost 5 bases and 0 bases, there was a span of 14 bases. The CDR3 coding sequence is TGTGCCAGTAGTTCGACCGACATCCATAGCAATCAGCCCCAGCATTTT. Protein sequence: CASSSTDIHSNQPQHF.

The chain joins TRBV19 to TRBJ1-6; no definite D call. The CDR3 contains 14 residues. Germline V gene lookup returns CDR1 LNHDA and CDR2 SQIVND (reference sequence). Trimming left V 6 bases short and J 3 bases short, with 9 bases between. The CDR3 sequence is CASREGDYNSPLHF. The CDR3 DNA is TGTGCCAGTAGGGAGGGCGACTATAATTCACCCCTCCACTTT.

This chain joins TRBV6-5 and TRBJ2-6; D perhaps matches TRBD2 (5 bases). The CDR3 covers 13 residues. V was cut by 8 bases and J by 4 bases, with 9 bases left in between. Germline loops: CDR1 MNHEY, CDR2 SVGAGI. Here the CDR3 DNA reads TGTGCCAGCCGGGGTGCCGGGGCCAACGTCCTGACTTTC. Encoded protein: CASRGAGANVLTF.

V gene TRBV19 combines with J gene TRBJ2-7; D unresolved. There are 11 residues in the CDR3. V lost 5 bases, J lost 3 bases, and 5 bases lay in between. CDR1 LNHDA and CDR2 SQIVND come from the germline V gene (reference sequence). Here the CDR3 reads CASSDSYEQYF. The CDR3 nucleotides read TGTGCCAGTAGTGATAGCTACGAGCAGTACTTC.

The rearrangement links TRBV30 to TRBJ2-3; D unclear. V lost 1 base to trimming and J lost 6 bases, with 5 bases between them. The CDR3 extends over 11 amino acids. The germline CDR1 and CDR2 sequences are GTSNPN and SVGIG (reference sequence). CDR3 amino acids: CAWSARDTQYF. The CDR3 DNA sequence: TGTGCCTGGAGTGCCCGGGATACGCAGTATTTT.

The rearrangement uses TRBV7-2 and TRBJ2-3; TRBD1 agrees at 9 bases. V shed 5 bases and J 4 bases; nucleotides not matched to a gene: 7. This CDR3 region has 15 residues. Germline CDR1 and CDR2: SGHTA and FQGNSA. CDR3 nucleotides: TGTGCCAGCAGCCTAAGGACAGGGGCGGCAGATACGCAGTATTTT. Its translation is CASSLRTGAADTQYF.

The chain employs TRBV9 and TRBJ2-1, with 11 bases matching TRBD2. The germline gives CDR1 SGDLS, CDR2 YYNGEE. The CDR3 is 18 residues long. V lost 2 bases and J lost 4; bases outside the gene matches: 11. As DNA, the CDR3 is TGTGCCAGCAGCGTTACTAGCGGGAGAAGAGACGAATACAATGAGCAGTTCTTC. Translating gives CASSVTSGRRDEYNEQFF.

The rearrangement joins TRBV28 to TRBJ1-2; D gene uncertain. CDR1 and CDR2 from the germline V gene are MDHEN and SYDVKM. V was shortened by 6 bases and J by 2 bases, with 10 bases between the two germline ends. The CDR3 runs to 13 residues. CDR3 sequence: CASSRLRNYGYTF. The CDR3 DNA follows: TGTGCCAGCAGCCGACTTAGGAACTATGGCTACACCTTC.

V and J are TRBV29-1 and TRBJ1-1, with 7 nucleotides matching TRBD1. This CDR3 has 14 amino acids. Germline loops: CDR1 SQVTM, CDR2 ANQGSEA. V lost 6 bases to trimming and J lost 1 base; unmatched junction nucleotides: 8. Here the CDR3 DNA reads TGCAGCGTCATATCCCGGGACAGGAACACTGAAGCTTTCTTT. As protein: CSVISRDRNTEAFF.

As regards this clone: This CDR3 is also generated by other DNA sequences in the sample. This sequence joins TRBV3-1 (or the pseudogene TRBV3-2) and TRBJ2-7; D is unclear. The germline V gene has CDR1 LGHDT and CDR2 YNNKEL (reference sequence). Trimming removed 1 base at V and 7 bases at J, with 5 bases between. This CDR3 contains 11 residues. DNA of the CDR3: TGTGCCAGCAGCCAAGTCTCGGAGCAGTACTTC. It is translated as CASSQVSEQYF.

The J gene is TRBJ1-2, the V gene TRBV5-4; 9 bases are a match to TRBD1. The CDR3 has 18 amino acids. After removal of 4 bases from V and 2 bases from J, the junction contained 15 bases not matched to a gene. The V gene's germline CDR1 is SGHNT and CDR2 YYREEE (reference sequence). CDR3 bases: TGTGCCAGCAGCCCGAAACTAACAGGGGGCACCTCAAACTATGGCTACACCTTC. It encodes CASSPKLTGGTSNYGYTF.

The gene calls are TRBV3-1 (or the pseudogene TRBV3-2) and TRBJ1-3, with no clear D. The CDR3 is 17 amino acids. Looked up from germline, CDR1 is LGHDT and CDR2 is YNNKEL (reference sequence). V lost 5 bases, J lost 0 bases, and 17 bases lay in between. The CDR3 here is CASSSLGVQFSGNTIYF. CDR3 nucleotide sequence: TGTGCCAGCAGCTCCCTCGGGGTACAATTCTCTGGAAACACCATATATTTT.

The chain links TRBV28 to TRBJ2-7; 10 bases match TRBD1. Germline V gives CDR1 MDHEN, CDR2 SYDVKM. The V and J ends lost 2 bases and 0 bases, in that order; junction bases with no gene match: 16. The CDR3 runs 20 residues. The CDR3 DNA reads TGTGCCAGCAGTTTAAGTTTTGGGACAGGGGCGTCTCTGGTCTCCTACGAGCAGTACTTC. This encodes CASSLSFGTGASLVSYEQYF.

V usage is TRBV27 and J usage is TRBJ2-3; TRBD2 aligns across 10 bases. V was pared by 5 bases and J by 4 bases, with 12 bases of the junction left unmatched. Germline CDR1 reads MNHEY; CDR2 reads SMNVEV (reference sequence). This CDR3 has 17 amino acids. The CDR3 DNA follows: TGTGCCAGCAGTCAAAGGGGACTAGCGCTAGGGGCAGATACGCAGTATTTT. The encoded protein is CASSQRGLALGADTQYF.

The V call is TRBV28, the J call TRBJ1-6; D is perhaps TRBD1 (6 bases). V was pared by 2 bases and J by 0 bases, with 11 bases between. Germline-derived CDR1 and CDR2 are MDHEN and SYDVKM. This CDR3 is 17 amino acids long. The CDR3 here is CASSLRGGLSYNSPLHF. CDR3 DNA: TGTGCCAGCAGTTTAAGGGGGGGCCTCTCCTATAATTCACCCCTCCACTTT.

V is TRBV10-3 and J is TRBJ2-6; the D is unclear. Germline assignment: CDR1 ENHRY and CDR2 SYGVKD. The CDR3 is made up of 18 amino acids. V was shortened by 7 bases and J by 2 bases, with 21 bases between the two germline ends. The CDR3 nucleotides read TGTGCCATCATGATACCCAGGCTTCTGCTCCCTGGGGCCAACGTCCTGACTTTC. It is translated as CAIMIPRLLLPGANVLTF.

This clone was picked up a small number of times. The genes are TRBV7-9 and TRBJ1-6; D not resolved. V was cut by 1 base and J by 9 bases, with 10 bases left in between. Germline CDR1 and CDR2: SEHNR and FQNEAQ (reference sequence). CDR3 size: 14 residues. CDR3 protein: CASSLGQRSSPLHF. The CDR3 DNA reads TGTGCCAGCAGCTTAGGGCAGAGGAGTTCACCCCTCCACTTT.

Details on this clone: Other DNA sequences in the sample encode the same CDR3. The chain couples TRBV24-1 to TRBJ2-3; 7 bases match TRBD1. The CDR3 extends over 14 amino acids. Germline-derived CDR1 and CDR2 are KGHDR and SFDVKD. Losses at the gene ends were 5 bases for V and 1 base for J; bases not matched to a gene: 2. DNA for the CDR3: TGTGCCACCAGTGGACAGGGACGCACAGATACGCAGTATTTT. This gives the protein CATSGQGRTDTQYF.

The chain employs TRBV5-6 and TRBJ2-7, with 7 bases lining up with TRBD1. V was clipped by 0 bases and J by 1 base; unmatched bases: 7. The CDR3 has 16 residues. Germline CDR1 reads SGHDT; CDR2 reads YYEEEE. CDR3 sequence reads: CASSLVDRDSSYEQYF. In DNA, the CDR3 is TGTGCCAGCAGCTTGGTTGACAGGGATTCTTCCTACGAGCAGTACTTC.

This clone was seen a single time. J is TRBJ1-5 and V is TRBV4-2; 9 bases are shared with TRBD1. This CDR3 contains 15 residues. V shed 4 bases, J shed 7 bases, and the junction held 8 bases outside the gene matches. The V gene's germline CDR1 is LGHNA and CDR2 YNFKEQ. CDR3 sequence reads: CASSLPGQGHQPQHF. Here the CDR3 DNA reads TGTGCCAGCAGCCTTCCGGGACAGGGACACCAGCCCCAGCATTTT.

In its sample, this clone was seen once. The genes are TRBV27 and TRBJ1-1; possible D gene TRBD1, 6 bases. CDR1 and CDR2 (germline): MNHEY, SMNVEV (reference sequence). The ends were cut back, 2 bases at V and 1 base at J, with 11 bases in the middle. CDR3 length: 15 amino acids. CDR3 sequence: CASSLTTGWNTEAFF. CDR3 DNA: TGTGCCAGCAGTTTAACGACAGGATGGAACACTGAAGCTTTCTTT.

This clone was detected a few times. The rearrangement links TRBV24-1 to TRBJ2-1; D may be TRBD1 (5 bases). Per germline, CDR1 KGHDR and CDR2 SFDVKD. The V gene lost 1 base and the J gene lost 12 bases, with 6 bases spanning the gap. CDR3 length: 11 amino acids. The CDR3 DNA is TGTGCCACCAGTGATTTAGGGGTGCAGTTCTTC. Translation gives CATSDLGVQFF.

The chain recombines TRBV2 with TRBJ1-5, with 8 bases that match TRBD1. Germline loops: CDR1 SNHLY, CDR2 FYNNEI. The CDR3 is made up of 16 amino acids. J was trimmed by 0 bases and V by 5 bases; bases with no gene match: 6. CDR3 region: CASSQGTGLSNQPQHF. CDR3 sequence (DNA): TGTGCCAGCAGTCAAGGGACAGGCCTTAGCAATCAGCCCCAGCATTTT. The variable domain in full, completed from reference TRBV2 and TRBJ1-5, reads EPEVTQTPSHQVTQMGQEVILRCVPISNHLYFYWYRQILGQKVEFLVSFYNNEISEKSEIFDDQFSVERPDGSNFTLKIRSTKLEDSAMYFCASSQGTGLSNQPQHFGDGTRLSIL.

V usage is TRBV12-5 and J usage is TRBJ2-7, with a possible D match to TRBD2 (6 bases). The V gene lost 6 bases and the J gene lost 6 bases, with 15 bases spanning the gap. The CDR3 runs 13 residues. Per the germline V gene, CDR1 is LGHNT and CDR2 is FRNRAP. The CDR3 sequence: CASGRTLASEQYF. CDR3 DNA sequence: TGTGCTAGTGGGAGGACACTAGCTTCCGAGCAGTACTTC.

This chain links TRBV4-1 with TRBJ2-3; the match to TRBD2 covers 10 bases. The germline gives CDR1 MGHRA, CDR2 YSYEKL. The length of the CDR3 is 16 residues. With 2 bases clipped from V and 2 bases from J, the junction kept 4 bases outside the gene matches. The CDR3 nucleotides are TGCGCCAGCAGCCAACTTAGCGGGGGGACCACAGATACGCAGTATTTT. It codes for CASSQLSGGTTDTQYF.

The chain combines TRBV7-2 with TRBJ2-7; D not certain. This CDR3 contains 15 residues. Germline V gene data show CDR1 as SGHTA and CDR2 as FQGNSA. The V end lost 2 bases, the J end lost 0 bases, and 11 bases lay between the germline ends. CDR3 sequence: CASSLKSADSYEQYF. Here the CDR3 DNA reads TGTGCCAGCAGCTTAAAGTCGGCGGACTCCTACGAGCAGTACTTC. Variable domain in full (rest from reference TRBV7-2 and TRBJ2-7): GAGVSQSPSNKVTEKGKDVELRCDPISGHTALYWYRQSLGQGLEFLIYFQGNSAPDKSGLPSDRFSAERTGGSVSTLTIQRTQQEDSAVYLCASSLKSADSYEQYFGPGTRLTVT.

This clone was detected only once. The gene calls are TRBV19 and TRBJ2-2; 9 bases are shared with TRBD1. CDR1 and CDR2 (germline): LNHDA, SQIVND (reference sequence). Trimming cost V 3 bases and J 3 bases; bases outside gene matches: 5. This CDR3 spans 16 amino acids. CDR3 residues: CASSIFTGGYTGELFF. In DNA form, the CDR3 reads TGTGCCAGTAGTATTTTTACAGGGGGCTACACCGGGGAGCTGTTTTTT.